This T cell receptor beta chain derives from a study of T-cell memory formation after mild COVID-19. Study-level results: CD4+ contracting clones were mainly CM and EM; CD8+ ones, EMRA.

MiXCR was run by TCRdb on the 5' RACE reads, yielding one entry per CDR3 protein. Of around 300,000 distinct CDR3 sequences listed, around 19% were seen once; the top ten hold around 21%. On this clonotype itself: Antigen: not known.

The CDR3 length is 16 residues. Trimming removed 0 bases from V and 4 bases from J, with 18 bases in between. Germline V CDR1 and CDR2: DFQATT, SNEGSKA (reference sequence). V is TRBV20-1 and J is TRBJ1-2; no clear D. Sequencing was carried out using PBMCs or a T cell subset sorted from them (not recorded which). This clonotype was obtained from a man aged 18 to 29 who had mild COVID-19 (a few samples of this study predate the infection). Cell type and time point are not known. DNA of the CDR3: TGCAGTGCTAGAGAGCCCCCTGGTTTCGGCAGCTATGGCTACACCTTC. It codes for CSAREPPGFGSYGYTF.